Included here is one T cell receptor (beta chain) sequence, with context. What it recognizes is unknown. This sample was taken from a study of T cell repertoires in cytomegalovirus infection. Study details: It was the public TCR beta signatures that indicated both CMV infection and matching HLA type.

Regarding the study as a whole: The response measured ex vivo was dominated by TCR beta clonotypes (HLA-C-restricted and CMV-specific). Adding up the frequency of public TCR beta families identified people who carried CMV plus the relevant HLA.

The trim removed 0 bases at V and 6 bases at J, leaving 5 bases unmatched. The CDR3 covers 16 residues. From germline, CDR1 is SGHNT and CDR2 YYREEE (reference sequence). MiXCR, run by TCRdb on the reads, gives a single entry per CDR3 protein. This table has about 150,000 distinct CDR3 sequences, 25% to 35% appearing once. This TCR derives from a human donor in good health (CMV status not recorded). Some clones in this sample may be carry-over from other donors' samples. Sequencing was performed on CD8+ T cells from cultured PBMCs, taken from culture after CMV antigen stimulation. J is TRBJ2-4 and V is TRBV5-4, with 11 bases aligning to TRBD1. For the CDR3, the DNA is TGTGCCAGCAGCTTGGAGGGACAGGGGGATAGAAACATTCAGTACTTC. The encoded protein is CASSLEGQGDRNIQYF.